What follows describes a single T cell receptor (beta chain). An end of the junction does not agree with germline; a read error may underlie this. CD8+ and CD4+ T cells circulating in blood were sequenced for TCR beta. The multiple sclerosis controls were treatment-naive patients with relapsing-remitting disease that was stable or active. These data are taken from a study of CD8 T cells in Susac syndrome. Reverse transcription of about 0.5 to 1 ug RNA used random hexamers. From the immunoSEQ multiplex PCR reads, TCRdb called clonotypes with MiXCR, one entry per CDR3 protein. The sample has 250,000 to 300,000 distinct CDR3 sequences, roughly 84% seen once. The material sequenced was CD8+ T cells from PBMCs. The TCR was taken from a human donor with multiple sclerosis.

In nucleotides, the CDR3 is TGTGCTAGCAGCTTAGAAGGCGGGAGGGCCCGAACCGGGGAGCTGTTTTTT. Protein product: CASSLEGGRARTGELFF. This chain connects TRBV7-7 to TRBJ2-2; TRBD2 agrees at 9 bases. Germline CDR1 SSHAT, CDR2 FNYEAQ (reference sequence). The CDR3 totals 17 residues. Filled out from reference TRBV7-7 and TRBJ2-2, the complete variable domain reads GAGVSQSPRYKVTKRGQDVTLRCDPISSHATLYWYQQALGQGPEFLTYFNYEAQPDKSGLPSDRFSAERPEGSISTLTIQRTEQRDSAMYRCASSLEGGRARTGELFFGEGSRLTVL.